This TCR beta chain was identified during a study of T cell responses to AZD1222 COVID-19 vaccine. The protocol was immunoSEQ multiplex PCR, while the TCRdb copy is restricted to in-frame clones and leaves out a portion. This sample has approximately 180,000 clones, with 75% to 90% found just once. Germline assignment: CDR1 DFQATT and CDR2 SNEGSKA (reference sequence). This CDR3 comprises 10 residues. The V end lost 5 bases, the J end lost 3 bases, and 4 bases lay between the germline ends. The clonotype originates from an adult in good health. The rearrangement joins TRBV20-1 to TRBJ1-2, with unresolved D. This material consisted of peripheral blood, taken on day 0 of AZD1222 vaccination. The chain's CDR3 is CSALDYGYTF. The CDR3 DNA follows: TGCAGTGCTTTGGACTATGGCTACACCTTC.